The next 14 T cell receptor beta chains were all read from a single sample in a study of blood T cell repertoires in COVID-19. The table came from immunoSEQ multiplex PCR; TCRdb's copy has only in-frame clones and leaves some out. The sample contains more than 350,000 clones, 89% of which appear only once. What was sequenced was peripheral blood. Receptors originate from a woman aged 25 to 45 with COVID-19, enrolled during active disease.

This clone occurred once. The chain carries TRBV28 and TRBJ1-6, with 8 nucleotides matching TRBD1. Germline V CDR1 and CDR2: MDHEN, SYDVKM. The CDR3 is 15 residues long. After removal of 8 bases from V and 6 bases from J, the junction contained 9 bases not matched to a gene. The CDR3 sequence is CASGGPGQANSPLHF. DNA for the CDR3: TGTGCCAGCGGGGGACCGGGACAGGCTAATTCACCCCTCCACTTT.

The chain recombines TRBV28 with TRBJ1-5; 7 bases match TRBD1. Germline V gene sequence: CDR1 MDHEN, CDR2 SYDVKM. The CDR3 contains 18 residues. J was trimmed by 2 bases and V by 2 bases; bases with no gene match: 12. The CDR3 spells CASSLEDREVFGNQPQHF. The DNA of the CDR3 is TGTGCCAGCAGTTTAGAAGACAGGGAAGTATTTGGCAATCAGCCCCAGCATTTT.

The CDR3 DNA reads as TGCAGCGTTGTTTCCAGCGGGAGGGTAAATGAGCAGTTCTTC. Amino acid sequence: CSVVSSGRVNEQFF. This rearrangement joins TRBV29-1 to TRBJ2-1; 10 bases fit TRBD2. Per the germline V gene, CDR1 is SQVTM and CDR2 is ANQGSEA. The CDR3 sequence is 14 residues long. V gave up 4 bases and J gave up 7 bases; unmatched junction bases: 7.

The sample holds one count of this clone. The chain is built from TRBV5-1 and TRBJ2-1; a weak D match, TRBD2 (6 bases). V was cut by 4 bases and J by 4 bases, with 15 bases left in between. Germline V gives CDR1 SGHRS, CDR2 YFSETQ. There are 15 residues in the CDR3. CDR3 in DNA: TGCGCCAGCAGCGCTACGGGAGATACGTACAATGAGCAGTTCTTC. Protein product: CASSATGDTYNEQFF.

This clone was found once. Within the sample, other DNA sequences also encode this same CDR3. The chain employs TRBV9 and TRBJ1-2; D ambiguous. CDR3 size: 12 residues. V dropped 0 bases and J dropped 8 bases, with 8 bases sitting between them. The germline gives CDR1 SGDLS, CDR2 YYNGEE. CDR3 in DNA: TGTGCCAGCAGCGTAGCTACGGAGGGCTACACCTTC. It yields the protein CASSVATEGYTF. The full variable domain, its missing parts supplied by reference TRBV9 and TRBJ1-2, is DSGVTQTPKHLITATGQRVTLRCSPRSGDLSVYWYQQSLDQGLQFLIQYYNGEERAKGNILERFSAQQFPDLHSELNLSSLELGDSALYFCASSVATEGYTFGSGTRLTVV.

This chain uses TRBV10-1 with TRBJ2-7; no clear D. The CDR3 has 11 residues. CDR1 is WNHNN, CDR2 SYGVQD, per germline (reference sequence). V was clipped by 6 bases and J by 3 bases, with 6 bases between them. The CDR3 DNA sequence: TGCGCCAGCAGCAACAGCTACGAGCAGTACTTC. Translation gives CASSNSYEQYF.

The V gene is TRBV4-3, the J gene TRBJ1-4; no clear D. This CDR3 spans 16 amino acids. The germline gives CDR1 LGHNA, CDR2 YSLEER. Trimming left V 0 bases short and J 4 bases short, with 12 bases between. CDR3 coding DNA: TGCGCCAGCAGCCAAGATAGGACTCTTCTTAATGAAAAACTGTTTTTT. Translated, it gives CASSQDRTLLNEKLFF.

This clone has a handful of counts. V and J are TRBV5-4 and TRBJ1-1, with D possibly being TRBD1 (5 bases). V was cut by 1 base and J by 6 bases, with 13 bases left in between. This CDR3 is built from 14 residues. The V gene's germline CDR1 is SGHNT and CDR2 YYREEE (reference sequence). The CDR3 DNA reads TGTGCCAGCAGCTTGAGGAAAGGGGTCCCTGAAGCTTTCTTT. Its translation: CASSLRKGVPEAFF.

The CDR3 DNA reads as TGTGCCAGCAGCTCAAACCCGACTATGCCGCAAGAGACCCAGTACTTC. It yields the protein CASSSNPTMPQETQYF. The gene calls are TRBV7-2 and TRBJ2-5; perhaps TRBD2 as D (5 bases). The CDR3 loop spans 16 amino acids. The germline CDR1 and CDR2 sequences are SGHTA and FQGNSA. The V end was cut by 4 bases, the J end by 2 bases, with 17 bases between.

The chain uses TRBV9 and TRBJ2-3, with 7 bases fitting TRBD2. Germline assignment: CDR1 SGDLS and CDR2 YYNGEE. This CDR3 has 18 residues. V shed 3 bases and J 11 bases; nucleotides not matched to a gene: 24. Here the CDR3 reads CASSAEGGIRPPEGRQYF. Here the CDR3 DNA reads TGTGCCAGCAGCGCTGAGGGAGGGATCCGACCCCCAGAAGGGAGGCAGTATTTT.

A remark on this clone: One end of the junction fails to match germline, which may point to a read error. This chain joins TRBV7-2 and TRBJ1-1; D is undetermined. Germline V CDR1 and CDR2: SGHTA, FQGNSA. There are 11 residues in the CDR3. The CDR3 region has the DNA TGTGCCAGCAGCCCCCCGGGAACGGCCTCCTTT. Its translation is CASSPPGTASF.

This chain joins TRBV12-3 or TRBV12-4 and TRBJ1-1; TRBD1 matches at 9 bases. The trim removed 7 bases at V and 13 bases at J, leaving 10 bases unmatched. The CDR3 spans 12 residues. The CDR3 coding sequence is TGTGCCAGCACCTGGGACAGGGAGAGTTATTTCTTT. As protein: CASTWDRESYFF.

This clone has a single count. This chain joins TRBV7-2 and TRBJ1-1; 7 bases map to TRBD1. Per germline, CDR1 SGHTA and CDR2 FQGNSA. The CDR3 has 14 amino acids. V was clipped by 5 bases and J by 3 bases; unmatched bases: 6. CDR3 region: CASSPQGFDTEAFF. CDR3 nucleotides: TGTGCCAGCAGCCCACAGGGGTTCGACACTGAAGCTTTCTTT.

V is TRBV13 and J is TRBJ2-7; the match to TRBD2 covers 7 bases. V lost 5 bases, J lost 2 bases, and 3 bases stayed unmatched. This CDR3 comprises 13 residues. Per germline, CDR1 PRHDT and CDR2 FYEKMQ (reference sequence). The CDR3 nucleotides are TGTGCCAGCAGCACGGGACTAACCTACGAGCAGTACGTC. It encodes CASSTGLTYEQYV.